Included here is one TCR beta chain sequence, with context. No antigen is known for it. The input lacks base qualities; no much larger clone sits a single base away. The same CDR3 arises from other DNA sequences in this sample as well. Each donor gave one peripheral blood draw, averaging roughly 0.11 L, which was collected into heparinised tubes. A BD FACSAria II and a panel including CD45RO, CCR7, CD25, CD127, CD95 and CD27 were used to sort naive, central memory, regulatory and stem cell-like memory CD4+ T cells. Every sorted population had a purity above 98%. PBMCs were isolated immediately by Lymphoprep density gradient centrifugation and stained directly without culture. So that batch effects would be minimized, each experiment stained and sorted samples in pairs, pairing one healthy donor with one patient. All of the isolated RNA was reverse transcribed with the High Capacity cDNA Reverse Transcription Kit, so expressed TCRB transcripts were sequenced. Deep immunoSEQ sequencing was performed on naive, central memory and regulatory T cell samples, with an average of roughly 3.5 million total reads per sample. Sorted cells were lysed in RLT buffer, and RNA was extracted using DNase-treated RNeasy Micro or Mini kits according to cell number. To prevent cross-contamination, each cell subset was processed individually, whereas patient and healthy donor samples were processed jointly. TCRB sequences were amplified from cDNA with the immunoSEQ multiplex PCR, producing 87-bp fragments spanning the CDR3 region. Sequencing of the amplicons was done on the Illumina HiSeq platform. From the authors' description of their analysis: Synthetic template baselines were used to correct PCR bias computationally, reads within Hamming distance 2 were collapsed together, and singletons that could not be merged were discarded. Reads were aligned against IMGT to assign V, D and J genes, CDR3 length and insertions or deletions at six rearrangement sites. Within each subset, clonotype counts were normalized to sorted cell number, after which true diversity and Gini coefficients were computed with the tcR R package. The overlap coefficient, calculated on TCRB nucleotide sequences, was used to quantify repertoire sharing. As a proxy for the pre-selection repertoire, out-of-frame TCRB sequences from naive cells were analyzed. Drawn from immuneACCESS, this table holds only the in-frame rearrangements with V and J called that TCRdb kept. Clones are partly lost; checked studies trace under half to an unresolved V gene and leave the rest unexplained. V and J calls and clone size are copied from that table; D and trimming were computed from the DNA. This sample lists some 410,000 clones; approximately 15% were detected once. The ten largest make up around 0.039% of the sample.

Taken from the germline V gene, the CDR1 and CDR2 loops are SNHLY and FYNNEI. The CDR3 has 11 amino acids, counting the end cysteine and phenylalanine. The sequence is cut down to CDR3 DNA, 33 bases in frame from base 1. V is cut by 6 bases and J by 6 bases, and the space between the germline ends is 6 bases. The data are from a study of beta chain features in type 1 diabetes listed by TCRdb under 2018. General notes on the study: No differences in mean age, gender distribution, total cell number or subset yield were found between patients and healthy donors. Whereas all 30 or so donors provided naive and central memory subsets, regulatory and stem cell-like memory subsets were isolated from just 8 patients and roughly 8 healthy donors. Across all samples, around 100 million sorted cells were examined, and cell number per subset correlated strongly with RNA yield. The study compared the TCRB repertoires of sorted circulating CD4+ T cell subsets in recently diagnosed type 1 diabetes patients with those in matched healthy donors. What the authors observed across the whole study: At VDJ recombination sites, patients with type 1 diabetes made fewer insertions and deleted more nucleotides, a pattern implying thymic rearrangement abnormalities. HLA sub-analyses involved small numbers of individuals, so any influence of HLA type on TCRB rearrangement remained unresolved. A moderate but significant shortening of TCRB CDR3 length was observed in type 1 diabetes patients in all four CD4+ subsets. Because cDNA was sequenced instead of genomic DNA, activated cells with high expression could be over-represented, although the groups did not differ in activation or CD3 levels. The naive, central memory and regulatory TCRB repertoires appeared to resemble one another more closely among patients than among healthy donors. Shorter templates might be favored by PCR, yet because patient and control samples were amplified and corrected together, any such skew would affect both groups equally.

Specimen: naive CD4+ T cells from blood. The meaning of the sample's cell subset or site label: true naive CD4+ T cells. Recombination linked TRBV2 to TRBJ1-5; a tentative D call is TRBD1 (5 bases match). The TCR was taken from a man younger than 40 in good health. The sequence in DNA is TGTGCCAGCAGCGGGGGTCAGCCCCAGCATTTT. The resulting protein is CASSGGQPQHF.